Listed below are T cell receptor beta chains from one sample, sequenced in a study of blood T cell repertoires in COVID-19. TCRdb keeps only in-frame clones here, not all; method: immunoSEQ multiplex PCR. This sample has over 70,000 clones, with roughly 80% found just once. The sequenced sample was peripheral blood. These receptors were obtained from a human donor in a cohort sampled during active COVID-19. CDR3s include the opening cysteine and the closing phenylalanine or tryptophan. D genes are given only for firm matches. Expanded clones are given a class, and other clones once, few, many or no size at all.

cdr3_aa: CASSFFQGSEQYF
cdr3_nt: TGTGCCAGCAGTTTCTTCCAGGGGAGCGAGCAGTACTTC
clone_size: few
v_call: TRBV12-3/TRBV12-4
d_call: -
j_call: TRBJ2-7

cdr3_aa: CAKGGDREKLFF
cdr3_nt: TGTGCTAAGGGGGGGGACCGGGAAAAACTGTTTTTT
clone_size: -
v_call: TRBV30
d_call: -
j_call: TRBJ1-4

cdr3_aa: CASSLQETQYF
cdr3_nt: TGTGCCAGCAGCCTTCAAGAGACCCAGTACTTC
clone_size: -
v_call: TRBV2
d_call: -
j_call: TRBJ2-5

cdr3_aa: CASSHGTSTEAFF
cdr3_nt: TGTGCCAGCAGCCATGGGACAAGCACTGAAGCTTTCTTT
clone_size: -
v_call: TRBV3-1/TRBV3-2
d_call: -
j_call: TRBJ1-1

cdr3_aa: CAWSTGLAGANVLTF
cdr3_nt: TGTGCCTGGAGCACGGGATTGGCTGGGGCCAACGTCCTGACTTTC
clone_size: -
v_call: TRBV30
d_call: -
j_call: TRBJ2-6

cdr3_aa: CASSYPFGSNQPQHF
cdr3_nt: TGTGCCAGCAGTTACCCCTTCGGTAGCAATCAGCCCCAGCATTTT
clone_size: once
v_call: TRBV6-6
d_call: -
j_call: TRBJ1-5

cdr3_aa: CASTPLTGELFF
cdr3_nt: TGTGCCAGCACCCCCCTCACCGGGGAGCTGTTTTTT
clone_size: -
v_call: TRBV9
d_call: -
j_call: TRBJ2-2

cdr3_aa: CASSIVAGAETQYF
cdr3_nt: TGTGCCAGTAGTATAGTAGCGGGAGCAGAGACCCAGTACTTC
clone_size: few
v_call: TRBV19
d_call: TRBD2
j_call: TRBJ2-5

cdr3_aa: CASSRGQGAGDTQYF
cdr3_nt: TGCGCCAGCAGCCGCGGACAGGGGGCAGGGGATACGCAGTATTTT
clone_size: -
v_call: TRBV4-3
d_call: TRBD1
j_call: TRBJ2-3

cdr3_aa: CASRYRQGCGNTIYF
cdr3_nt: TGTGCAAGTCGCTACAGACAGGGTTGTGGTAACACCATATATTTT
clone_size: many
v_call: TRBV12-2
d_call: -
j_call: TRBJ1-3

cdr3_aa: CATRTSGSLGTGELFF
cdr3_nt: TGCGCCACCCGGACTAGCGGGAGTCTGGGCACCGGGGAGCTGTTTTTT
clone_size: -
v_call: TRBV5-1
d_call: TRBD2
j_call: TRBJ2-2

cdr3_aa: CASSLSGGSQPQHF
cdr3_nt: TGTGCCAGCAGCTTAAGTGGGGGCTCTCAGCCCCAGCATTTT
clone_size: -
v_call: TRBV5-4
d_call: -
j_call: TRBJ1-5

cdr3_aa: CASSSRRGSYNSPLHF
cdr3_nt: TGTGCCAGCAGCTCGCGACGAGGCTCCTATAATTCACCCCTCCACTTT
clone_size: -
v_call: TRBV7-2
d_call: -
j_call: TRBJ1-6

cdr3_aa: CASSDPLSGRAKNIQYF
cdr3_nt: TGTGCCAGCAGCGATCCTCTAAGCGGGAGGGCCAAAAACATTCAGTACTTC
clone_size: -
v_call: TRBV28
d_call: TRBD2
j_call: TRBJ2-4

cdr3_aa: CASSSGQGLDGYTF
cdr3_nt: TGTGCCAGCAGTTCCGGACAGGGGTTGGACGGCTACACCTTC
clone_size: -
v_call: TRBV28
d_call: TRBD1
j_call: TRBJ1-2

cdr3_aa: CATSGLAGESKNYNEQFF
cdr3_nt: TGTGCCACCAGTGGGCTAGCGGGAGAGTCCAAAAACTACAATGAGCAGTTCTTC
clone_size: -
v_call: TRBV24-1
d_call: TRBD2
j_call: TRBJ2-1

cdr3_aa: CASSPGHGEGYTF
cdr3_nt: TGTGCCAGCTCACCAGGCCATGGAGAGGGCTACACCTTC
clone_size: -
v_call: TRBV18
d_call: -
j_call: TRBJ1-2

cdr3_aa: CASSSGDHEQYF
cdr3_nt: TGTGCCAGCAGTTCGGGGGACCACGAGCAGTACTTC
clone_size: -
v_call: TRBV28
d_call: -
j_call: TRBJ2-7

cdr3_aa: CASSLTGRSTDTQYF
cdr3_nt: TGTGCCAGCAGCTTAACAGGACGGAGCACAGATACGCAGTATTTT
clone_size: few
v_call: TRBV7-2
d_call: -
j_call: TRBJ2-3

cdr3_aa: CASSAGLGAYEQYF
cdr3_nt: TGCGCCAGCAGCGCCGGACTAGGGGCCTACGAGCAGTACTTC
clone_size: -
v_call: TRBV4-3
d_call: TRBD2
j_call: TRBJ2-7

cdr3_aa: CASSRSLAGGLQETQYF
cdr3_nt: TGTGCCAGCAGCCGCAGTCTAGCGGGAGGCCTACAAGAGACCCAGTACTTC
clone_size: -
v_call: TRBV7-2
d_call: TRBD2
j_call: TRBJ2-5

cdr3_aa: CSVRQGVDYGYTF
cdr3_nt: TGCAGCGTTCGGCAAGGGGTGGACTATGGCTACACCTTC
clone_size: -
v_call: TRBV29-1
d_call: -
j_call: TRBJ1-2

cdr3_aa: CASSREFGYEQYF
cdr3_nt: TGTGCCAGCAGCCGAGAGTTCGGCTACGAGCAGTACTTC
clone_size: -
v_call: TRBV6-2/TRBV6-3
d_call: -
j_call: TRBJ2-7

cdr3_aa: CASRYPDGSWRETQYF
cdr3_nt: TGCGCCAGCAGATACCCAGACGGGAGTTGGAGAGAGACCCAGTACTTC
clone_size: -
v_call: TRBV5-1
d_call: -
j_call: TRBJ2-5

cdr3_aa: CASSIRFFWDKNGYTF
cdr3_nt: TGTGCCAGTAGTATACGGTTTTTTTGGGACAAGAATGGCTACACCTTC
clone_size: -
v_call: TRBV19
d_call: -
j_call: TRBJ1-2

cdr3_aa: CASSDRASRGEQFF
cdr3_nt: TGTGCCAGCAGTGACCGGGCATCCAGGGGCGAGCAGTTCTTC
clone_size: -
v_call: TRBV2
d_call: -
j_call: TRBJ2-1

cdr3_aa: CASSPPSPRGYYSYNEQFF
cdr3_nt: TGTGCCAGCTCACCACCGTCTCCCAGGGGGTATTACTCCTACAATGAGCAGTTCTTC
clone_size: -
v_call: TRBV18
d_call: TRBD1
j_call: TRBJ2-1

cdr3_aa: CASSPLANPWDNEQFF
cdr3_nt: TGTGCCAGTAGTCCTCTAGCGAATCCTTGGGATAATGAGCAGTTCTTC
clone_size: -
v_call: TRBV19
d_call: -
j_call: TRBJ2-1

cdr3_aa: CASSLGTAEKLFF
cdr3_nt: TGCGCCAGCAGCTTGGGGACAGCTGAAAAACTGTTTTTT
clone_size: -
v_call: TRBV5-1
d_call: -
j_call: TRBJ1-4

cdr3_aa: CASHPLGLNEKLFF
cdr3_nt: TGTGCCAGCCACCCGTTAGGACTTAATGAAAAACTGTTTTTT
clone_size: -
v_call: TRBV11-2
d_call: -
j_call: TRBJ1-4

cdr3_aa: CASSRGEVRADTQYF
cdr3_nt: TGTGCCAGCAGCCGAGGGGAGGTCAGGGCAGATACGCAGTATTTT
clone_size: -
v_call: TRBV9
d_call: -
j_call: TRBJ2-3

cdr3_aa: CASSLGGTGDVNEQFF
cdr3_nt: TGTGCCAGCAGCTTAGGGGGGACAGGGGACGTCAATGAGCAGTTCTTC
clone_size: -
v_call: TRBV7-8
d_call: TRBD1
j_call: TRBJ2-1

cdr3_aa: CASSLALAGGPGEQFF
cdr3_nt: TGTGCCAGCAGCTTAGCCCTAGCGGGAGGGCCCGGTGAGCAGTTCTTC
clone_size: -
v_call: TRBV11-1
d_call: TRBD2
j_call: TRBJ2-1

cdr3_aa: CASSSSPTGNRVF
cdr3_nt: TGTGCCAGCAGTTCCTCCCCGACAGGCAATCGGGTCTTC
clone_size: -
v_call: TRBV28
d_call: -
j_call: TRBJ2-1

cdr3_aa: CASSLAPLAGGYNEQFF
cdr3_nt: TGCGCCAGCAGCTTGGCCCCCCTAGCGGGGGGGTACAATGAGCAGTTCTTC
clone_size: -
v_call: TRBV5-1
d_call: TRBD2
j_call: TRBJ2-1

cdr3_aa: CASSGPGTGDQETQYF
cdr3_nt: TGTGCCAGCAGCGGCCCCGGGACAGGGGATCAAGAGACCCAGTACTTC
clone_size: -
v_call: TRBV9
d_call: TRBD1
j_call: TRBJ2-5

cdr3_aa: CASSQGGAGGTYEQYF
cdr3_nt: TGCGCCAGCAGCCAAGGCGGGGCGGGAGGGACCTACGAGCAGTACTTC
clone_size: -
v_call: TRBV4-3
d_call: TRBD2
j_call: TRBJ2-7

cdr3_aa: CASSYTRAGETQYF
cdr3_nt: TGTGCCAGCAGTTATACGAGGGCCGGGGAGACCCAGTACTTC
clone_size: -
v_call: TRBV6-5
d_call: -
j_call: TRBJ2-5

cdr3_aa: CASSQGAGSGQFF
cdr3_nt: TGTGCTAGCAGCCAGGGGGCAGGTAGTGGGCAGTTCTTC
clone_size: few
v_call: TRBV7-7
d_call: TRBD1
j_call: TRBJ2-1

cdr3_aa: CASIGEGWTQYF
cdr3_nt: TGTGCCAGTATAGGGGAGGGTTGGACCCAGTACTTC
clone_size: -
v_call: TRBV19
d_call: TRBD2
j_call: TRBJ2-5

cdr3_aa: CASSQGPLAFVDEQFF
cdr3_nt: TGCGCCAGCAGCCAAGGTCCGCTAGCCTTCGTGGATGAGCAGTTCTTC
clone_size: once
v_call: TRBV4-1
d_call: -
j_call: TRBJ2-1

cdr3_aa: CASREGQGAFNEQFF
cdr3_nt: TGTGCCAGTAGAGAAGGACAGGGGGCGTTCAATGAGCAGTTCTTC
clone_size: -
v_call: TRBV19
d_call: TRBD1
j_call: TRBJ2-1

cdr3_aa: CASTGWGGLNQPQHF
cdr3_nt: TGTGCCAGTACTGGTTGGGGGGGCCTGAATCAGCCCCAGCATTTT
clone_size: -
v_call: TRBV19
d_call: -
j_call: TRBJ1-5

cdr3_aa: CASVRGDEQFF
cdr3_nt: TGTGCCAGCGTCCGGGGGGATGAGCAGTTCTTC
clone_size: -
v_call: TRBV25-1
d_call: TRBD2
j_call: TRBJ2-1

cdr3_aa: CASSLAGRGNIQYF
cdr3_nt: TGTGCCAGCAGCTTAGCTGGCAGGGGAAACATTCAGTACTTC
clone_size: once
v_call: TRBV5-5
d_call: -
j_call: TRBJ2-4

cdr3_aa: CASKVGGDTEAFF
cdr3_nt: TGCGCCAGTAAGGTCGGTGGAGACACTGAAGCTTTCTTT
clone_size: -
v_call: TRBV5-1
d_call: -
j_call: TRBJ1-1

cdr3_aa: CASSQDQEREAQQENIQYF
cdr3_nt: TGCGCCAGCAGCCAAGATCAGGAGCGGGAGGCCCAACAAGAAAACATTCAGTACTTC
clone_size: -
v_call: TRBV4-3
d_call: TRBD2
j_call: TRBJ2-4